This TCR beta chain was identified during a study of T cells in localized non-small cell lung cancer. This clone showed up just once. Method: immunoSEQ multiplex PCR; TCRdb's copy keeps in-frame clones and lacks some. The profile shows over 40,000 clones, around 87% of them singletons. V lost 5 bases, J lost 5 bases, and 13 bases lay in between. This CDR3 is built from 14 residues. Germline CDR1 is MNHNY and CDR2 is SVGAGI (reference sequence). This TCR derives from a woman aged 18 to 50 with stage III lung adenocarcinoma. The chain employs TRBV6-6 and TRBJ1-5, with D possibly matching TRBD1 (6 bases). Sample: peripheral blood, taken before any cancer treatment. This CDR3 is CASSRSRQDQPQHF. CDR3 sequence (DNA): TGTGCCAGCAGTCGATCTCGACAGGATCAGCCCCAGCATTTT.